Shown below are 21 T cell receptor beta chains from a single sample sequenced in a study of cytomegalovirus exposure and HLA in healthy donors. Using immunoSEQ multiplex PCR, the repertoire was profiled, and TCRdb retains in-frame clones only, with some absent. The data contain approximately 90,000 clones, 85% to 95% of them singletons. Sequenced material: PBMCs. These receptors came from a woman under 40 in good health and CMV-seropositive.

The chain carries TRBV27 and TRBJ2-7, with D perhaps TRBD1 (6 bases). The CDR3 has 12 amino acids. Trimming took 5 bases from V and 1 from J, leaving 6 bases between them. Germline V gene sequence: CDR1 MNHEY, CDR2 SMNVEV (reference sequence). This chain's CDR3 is CASSRGSYEQYF. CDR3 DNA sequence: TGTGCCAGCAGTAGGGGGTCCTACGAGCAGTACTTC.

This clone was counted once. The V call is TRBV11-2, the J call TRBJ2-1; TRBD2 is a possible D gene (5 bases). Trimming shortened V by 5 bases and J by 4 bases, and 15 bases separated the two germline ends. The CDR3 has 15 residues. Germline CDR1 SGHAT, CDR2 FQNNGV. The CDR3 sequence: CASSPLRGVYNEQFF. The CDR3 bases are TGTGCCAGCAGCCCTCTCCGGGGAGTATACAATGAGCAGTTCTTC. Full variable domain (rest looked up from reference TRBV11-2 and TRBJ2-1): EAGVAQSPRYKIIEKRQSVAFWCNPISGHATLYWYQQILGQGPKLLIQFQNNGVVDDSQLPKDRFSAERLKGVDSTLKIQPAKLEDSAVYLCASSPLRGVYNEQFFGPGTRLTVL.

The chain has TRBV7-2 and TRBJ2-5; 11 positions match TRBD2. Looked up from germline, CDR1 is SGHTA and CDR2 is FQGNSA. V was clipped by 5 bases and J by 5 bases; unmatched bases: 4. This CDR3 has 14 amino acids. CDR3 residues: CASSQRLAGETQYF. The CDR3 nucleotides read TGTGCCAGCAGCCAAAGACTAGCGGGGGAGACCCAGTACTTC.

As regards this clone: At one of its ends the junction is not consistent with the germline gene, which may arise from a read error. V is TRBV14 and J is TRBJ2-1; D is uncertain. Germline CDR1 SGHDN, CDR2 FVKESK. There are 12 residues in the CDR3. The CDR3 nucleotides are TGTGCCAGCAGCCAAAGCGCGAGGAAAGCAATCTTC. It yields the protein CASSQSARKAIF.

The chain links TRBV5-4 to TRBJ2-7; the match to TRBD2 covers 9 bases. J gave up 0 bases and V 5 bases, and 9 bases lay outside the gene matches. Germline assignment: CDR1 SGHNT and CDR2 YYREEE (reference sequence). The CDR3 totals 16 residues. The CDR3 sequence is CASRSGSGLASYEQYF. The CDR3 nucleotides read TGTGCCAGCAGGAGCGGGTCGGGACTAGCCTCCTACGAGCAGTACTTC.

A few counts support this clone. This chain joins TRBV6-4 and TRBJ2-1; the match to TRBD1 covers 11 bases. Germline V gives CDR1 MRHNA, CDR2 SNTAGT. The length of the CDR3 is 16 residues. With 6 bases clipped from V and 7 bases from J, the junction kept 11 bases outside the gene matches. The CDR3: CASSEEGTGGSNEQFF. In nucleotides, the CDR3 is TGTGCCAGCAGCGAGGAGGGGACAGGGGGTTCGAATGAGCAGTTCTTC.

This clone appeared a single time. Here the CDR3 DNA reads TGTGCCAGCAGTTACTTGCCCAGGGGGCTAAATGAGCAGTTCTTC. It codes for CASSYLPRGLNEQFF. The J gene is TRBJ2-1, the V gene TRBV6-5, with TRBD1 identical over 8 bases. Germline V gene data show CDR1 as MNHEY and CDR2 as SVGAGI. Unmatched junction bases numbered 6, after V lost 1 base and J lost 7 bases. CDR3 length: 15 amino acids.

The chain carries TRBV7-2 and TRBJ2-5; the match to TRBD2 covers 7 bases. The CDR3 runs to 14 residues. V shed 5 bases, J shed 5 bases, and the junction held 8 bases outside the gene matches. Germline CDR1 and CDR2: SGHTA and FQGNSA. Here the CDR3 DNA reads TGTGCCAGCAGCCCTCGGGACTACCGGGAGACCCAGTACTTC. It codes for CASSPRDYRETQYF.

The CDR3 nucleotides are TGTGCCAGCAGTTTAAGAGGGGGCGCCTCCTATGGCTACACCTTC. The encoded protein is CASSLRGGASYGYTF. This chain links TRBV28 with TRBJ1-2, with 7 bases matching TRBD1. This CDR3 spans 15 amino acids. The J segment lost 4 bases and the V segment lost 2 bases, leaving 7 bases of the junction unmatched. The V gene's germline CDR1 is MDHEN and CDR2 SYDVKM.

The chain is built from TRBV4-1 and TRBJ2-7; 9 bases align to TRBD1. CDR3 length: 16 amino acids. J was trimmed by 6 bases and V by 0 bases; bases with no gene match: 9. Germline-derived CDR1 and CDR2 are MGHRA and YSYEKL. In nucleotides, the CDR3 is TGCGCCAGCAGCCAAGAGGTTTGGGGACAGGGAGGCGAGCAGTACTTC. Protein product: CASSQEVWGQGGEQYF.

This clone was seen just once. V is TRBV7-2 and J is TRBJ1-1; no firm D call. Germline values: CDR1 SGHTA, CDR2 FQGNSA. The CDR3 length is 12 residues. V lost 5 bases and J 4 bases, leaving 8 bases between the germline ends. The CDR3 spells CASSHLATEAFF. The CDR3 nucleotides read TGTGCCAGCAGCCACTTAGCCACTGAAGCTTTCTTT.

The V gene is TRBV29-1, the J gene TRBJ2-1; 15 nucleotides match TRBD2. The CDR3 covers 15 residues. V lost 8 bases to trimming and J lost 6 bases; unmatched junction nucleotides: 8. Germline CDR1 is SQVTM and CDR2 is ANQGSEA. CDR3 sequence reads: CSSPGLAGGGNEQFF. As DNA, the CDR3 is TGCAGCTCACCGGGACTAGCGGGGGGAGGCAATGAGCAGTTCTTC.

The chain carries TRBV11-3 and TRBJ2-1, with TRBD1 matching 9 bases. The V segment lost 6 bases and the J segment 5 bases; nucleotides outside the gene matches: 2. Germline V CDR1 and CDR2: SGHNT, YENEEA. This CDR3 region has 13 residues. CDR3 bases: TGTGCCAGCAGTAGGACAGGGGACAATGAGCAGTTCTTC. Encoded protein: CASSRTGDNEQFF.

CDR3 loop: CASSPRRGQVDTQYF. CDR3 nucleotides: TGTGCCAGCTCACCAAGGAGGGGGCAGGTAGATACGCAGTATTTT. The J gene is TRBJ2-3, the V gene TRBV18; D possibly corresponds to TRBD1 (7 bases). The germline V gene has CDR1 KGHSH and CDR2 LQKENI. The CDR3 spans 15 residues. V lost 2 bases and J 5 bases, leaving 14 bases between the germline ends.

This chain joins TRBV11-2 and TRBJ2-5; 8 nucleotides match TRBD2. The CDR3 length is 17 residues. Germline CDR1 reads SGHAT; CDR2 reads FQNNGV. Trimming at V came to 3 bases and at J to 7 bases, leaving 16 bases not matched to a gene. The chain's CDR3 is CASSFSPPSAAGGTQYF. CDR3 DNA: TGTGCCAGCAGCTTTTCCCCCCCCTCGGCGGCGGGGGGGACCCAGTACTTC.

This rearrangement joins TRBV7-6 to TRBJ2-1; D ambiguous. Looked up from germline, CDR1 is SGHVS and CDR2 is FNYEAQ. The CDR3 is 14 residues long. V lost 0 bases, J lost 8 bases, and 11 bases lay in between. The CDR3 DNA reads TGTGCCAGCAGCTTAGCGAAGCTCCCCGATGAGCAGTTCTTC. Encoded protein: CASSLAKLPDEQFF.

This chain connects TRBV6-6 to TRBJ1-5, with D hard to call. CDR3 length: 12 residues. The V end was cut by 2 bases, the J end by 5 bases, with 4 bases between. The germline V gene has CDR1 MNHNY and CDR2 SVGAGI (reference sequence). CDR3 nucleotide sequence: TGTGCCAGCAGTTACGGAGATCAGCCCCAGCATTTT. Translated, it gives CASSYGDQPQHF.

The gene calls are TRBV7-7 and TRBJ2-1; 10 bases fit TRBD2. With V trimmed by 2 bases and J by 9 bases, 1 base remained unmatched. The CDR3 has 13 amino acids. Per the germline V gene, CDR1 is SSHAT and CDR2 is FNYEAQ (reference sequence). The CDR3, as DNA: TGTGCCAGCAGCTTAAGCGGGAGGGCTGAGCAGTTCTTC. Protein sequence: CASSLSGRAEQFF.

The DNA for the CDR3 is TGTGCCAGTAGTAAATCGGTGGCACGGACAGGCTTCTACAATGAGCAGTTCTTC. Protein: CASSKSVARTGFYNEQFF. The rearrangement joins TRBV19 to TRBJ2-1, with TRBD1 identical over 7 bases. This CDR3 comprises 18 residues. The V segment lost 4 bases and the J segment 3 bases; nucleotides outside the gene matches: 15. Germline V gives CDR1 LNHDA, CDR2 SQIVND (reference sequence).

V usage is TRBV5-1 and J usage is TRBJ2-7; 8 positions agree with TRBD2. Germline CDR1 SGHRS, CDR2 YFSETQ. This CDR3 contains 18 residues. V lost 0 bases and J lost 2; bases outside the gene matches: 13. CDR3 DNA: TGCGCCAGCAGCTTGGCCCCTACTAGCGGACGCTTACCCTACGAGCAGTACTTC. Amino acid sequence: CASSLAPTSGRLPYEQYF. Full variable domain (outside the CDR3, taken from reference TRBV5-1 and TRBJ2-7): KAGVTQTPRYLIKTRGQQVTLSCSPISGHRSVSWYQQTPGQGLQFLFEYFSETQRNKGNFPGRFSGRQFSNSRSEMNVSTLELGDSALYLCASSLAPTSGRLPYEQYFGPGTRLTVT.

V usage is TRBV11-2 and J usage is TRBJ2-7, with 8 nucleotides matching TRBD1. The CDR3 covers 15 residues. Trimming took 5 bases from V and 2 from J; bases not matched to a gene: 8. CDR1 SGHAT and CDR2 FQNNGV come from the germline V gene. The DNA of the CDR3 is TGTGCCAGCAGCGGGAGGACAGGGTCCACCTACGAGCAGTACTTC. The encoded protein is CASSGRTGSTYEQYF. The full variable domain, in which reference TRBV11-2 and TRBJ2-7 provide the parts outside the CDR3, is EAGVAQSPRYKIIEKRQSVAFWCNPISGHATLYWYQQILGQGPKLLIQFQNNGVVDDSQLPKDRFSAERLKGVDSTLKIQPAKLEDSAVYLCASSGRTGSTYEQYFGPGTRLTVT.